This TCR beta chain derives from a study of control samples from healthy donors and cancer patients. Some clones are missing from TCRdb's copy, which holds only in-frame ones; the method was immunoSEQ multiplex PCR. Here the sample spans roughly 120,000 clones, approximately 88% being singletons. The CDR3 has 15 amino acids. V was trimmed by 1 base and J by 8 bases, leaving 14 bases between them. CDR1 and CDR2 from the germline V gene are MNHNS and SASEGT. The rearrangement uses TRBV6-1 and TRBJ1-4; D not certain. Sequencing was done on a sample of blood. The sequence derives from a man aged 35-49 years in good health. CDR3 loop: CASSEVGISGEKLFF. CDR3 DNA: TGTGCCAGCAGTGAAGTCGGGATTTCTGGGGAAAAACTGTTTTTT.